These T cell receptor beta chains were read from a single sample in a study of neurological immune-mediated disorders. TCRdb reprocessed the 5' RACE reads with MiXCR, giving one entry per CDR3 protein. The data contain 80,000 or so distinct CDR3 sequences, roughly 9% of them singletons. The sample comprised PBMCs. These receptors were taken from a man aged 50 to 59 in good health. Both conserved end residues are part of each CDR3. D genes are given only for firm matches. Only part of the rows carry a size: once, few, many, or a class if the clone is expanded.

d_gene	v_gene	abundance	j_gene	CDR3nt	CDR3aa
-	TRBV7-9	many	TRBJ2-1	TGTGCCACCAGAGGAGGGGAAAATGAGCAGTTCTTC	CATRGGENEQFF
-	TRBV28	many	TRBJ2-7	TGTGCCAGCAGTTTAAGCGCTAGCGAATACGAGCAGTACTTC	CASSLSASEYEQYF
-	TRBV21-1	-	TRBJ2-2	TGTGCCAGCGAGTATCATCCCGGGACTAGCGGGAGGTTTAGAACCGGGGAGATGTTTTTT	CASEYHPGTSGRFRTGEMFF
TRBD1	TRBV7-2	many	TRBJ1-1	TGTGCCAGCAGCATGGACAGGGGCAGTACTGAAGCTTTCTTT	CASSMDRGSTEAFF
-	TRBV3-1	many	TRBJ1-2	TGTGCCAGCAGCGAAGACAAGACTAACTATGGCTACACCTTC	CASSEDKTNYGYTF
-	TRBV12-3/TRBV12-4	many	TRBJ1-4	TGTGCCACCGGATCGGGGTCATGGAGAAGGGAAAAACTGTTTTTT	CATGSGSWRREKLFF
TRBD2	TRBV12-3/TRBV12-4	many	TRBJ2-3	TGTGCCAGCAGTTCAACGACTAGCGGGGGGGCAGATACGCAGTATTTT	CASSSTTSGGADTQYF
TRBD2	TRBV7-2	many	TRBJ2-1	TGTGCCAGCGGCCCGGGACTAGCTTCCAATGAGCAGTTCTTC	CASGPGLASNEQFF
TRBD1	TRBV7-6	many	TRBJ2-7	TGTGCCAGCAGCCAGGACAGGACCTACGAGCAGTACTTC	CASSQDRTYEQYF
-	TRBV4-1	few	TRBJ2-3	TGCGCCAGCAGCCAAGGGGGGAACACAGATACGCAGTATTTT	CASSQGGNTDTQYF
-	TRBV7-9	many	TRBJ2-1	TGTGCCAGGGGAGGGGACAGGACCCACAATGAGCAGTTCTTC	CARGGDRTHNEQFF
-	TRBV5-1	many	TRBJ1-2	TGCGCCAGCACCTTCGACACTAACTATGGCTACACCTTC	CASTFDTNYGYTF
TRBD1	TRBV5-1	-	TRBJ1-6	TGCGCCAGCAGTTACGACAGGGGTATTGGTTCACTCCTCCACTTT	CASSYDRGIGSLLHF
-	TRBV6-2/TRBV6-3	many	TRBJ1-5	TGTGCCAGCAGTTACATCCAGAGCAATCAGCCCCAGCATTTT	CASSYIQSNQPQHF
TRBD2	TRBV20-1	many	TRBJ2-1	TGCAGTGCTAGACAGACTAGCGGGAGGCCCAATGAGCAGTTCTTC	CSARQTSGRPNEQFF
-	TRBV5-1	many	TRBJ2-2	TGCGCCAGCAGCTTGGGGACATCGAACACCGGGGAGCTGTTTTTT	CASSLGTSNTGELFF
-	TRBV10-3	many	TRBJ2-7	TGTGCCATCAGCCCAGAGGAGGGATACTACGAGCAGTACTTC	CAISPEEGYYEQYF
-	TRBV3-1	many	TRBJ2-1	TGTGCCAGCAGCCAAGAAGGCCCCACGAGCTCCTACAATGAGCAGTTCTTC	CASSQEGPTSSYNEQFF
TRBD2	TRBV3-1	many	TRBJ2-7	TGTGCCAGCAGCCAAGGGTCTGCGGGAGACGGCTACGAGCAGTACTTC	CASSQGSAGDGYEQYF
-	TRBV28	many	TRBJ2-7	TGTGCCAGCACCGTCCCGGGCCCATACGAGCAGTACTTC	CASTVPGPYEQYF
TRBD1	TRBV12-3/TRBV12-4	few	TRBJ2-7	TGTGCCAGCAGTTTCGGCCAGGGGGCCTACAAGCAGTACTTC	CASSFGQGAYKQYF
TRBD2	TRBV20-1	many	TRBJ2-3	TGCAGTGCTAGCGGCGCTAGCGGGTCCCCGGGGCCGCAGTATTTT	CSASGASGSPGPQYF
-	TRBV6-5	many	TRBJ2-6	TGTGCCAGCAGAAGCAGTGGCTCTGGGGCCAACGTCCTGACTTTC	CASRSSGSGANVLTF
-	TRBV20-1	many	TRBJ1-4	TGCAGTGCTAGAGATCTGAGAGAAAAACTGTTTTTT	CSARDLREKLFF
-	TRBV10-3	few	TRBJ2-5	TGTGCCATCAGTGACAGGGACGAGACCCAGTACTTC	CAISDRDETQYF
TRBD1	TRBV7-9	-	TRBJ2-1	TGTGCCAGCAGCCCAGGGGCAGGGACAGGGGCCTCCTACAATGAGCAGTTCTTC	CASSPGAGTGASYNEQFF
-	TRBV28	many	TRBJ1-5	TGTGCCAGCACCCAGGTTGCGAATAGCAATCAGCCCCAGCATTTT	CASTQVANSNQPQHF
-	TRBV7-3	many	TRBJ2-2	TGTGCCAGCAGCTCCAGGGTTTCCGGGGAGCTGTTTTTT	CASSSRVSGELFF
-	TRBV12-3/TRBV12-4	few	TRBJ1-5	TGTGCCAGCAGCTTAGGGGGAGGTAAAAATCAGCCCCAGCATTTT	CASSLGGGKNQPQHF
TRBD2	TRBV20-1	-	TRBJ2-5	TGCAGTGCTTTGGGACTAGCGGGGCTAGAGACCCAGTACTTC	CSALGLAGLETQYF
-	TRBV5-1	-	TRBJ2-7	TGCGCCAGCAGCTTGGGGACATTGACTGGGGAGCAATACTTC	CASSLGTLTGEQYF
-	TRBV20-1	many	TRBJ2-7	TGCAGTGCTCTTCCCGACACCTCCTACGAGCAGTACTTC	CSALPDTSYEQYF
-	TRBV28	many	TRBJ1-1	TGTGCCAGCAGCCCCCGGAGGTATGGTCTTGAAGCTTTCTTT	CASSPRRYGLEAFF
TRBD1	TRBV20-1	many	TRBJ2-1	TGCAGTGCTGGACGACAGGGGGTTTACAATGAGCAGTTCTTC	CSAGRQGVYNEQFF
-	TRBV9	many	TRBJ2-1	TGTGCCAGCAGCGTAGGGGGCTTGACCTACAATGAGCAGTTCTTC	CASSVGGLTYNEQFF
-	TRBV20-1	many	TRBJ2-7	TGCAGTGCTACCGGGACTGACTACGAGCAGTACTTC	CSATGTDYEQYF
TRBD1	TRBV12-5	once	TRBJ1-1	TGTGCTAGTGGTGCGACAGGGGCAAGGGTAGCTTTCTTT	CASGATGARVAFF
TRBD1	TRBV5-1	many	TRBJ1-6	TGCGCCAGCAGCTTGGAGGGACAAGGGGGCACACCCCTCCACTTT	CASSLEGQGGTPLHF
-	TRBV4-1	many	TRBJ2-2	TGCGCCAGCAGCCAAGATGCGGGTTACCACCCAGCCGGGGAGCTGTTTTTT	CASSQDAGYHPAGELFF
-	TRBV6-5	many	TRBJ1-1	TGTGCCAGCAGTTACGGAGGAAGGTGGACTTTCTTT	CASSYGGRWTFF
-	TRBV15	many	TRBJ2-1	TGTGCCACCAGCAGAGATCTGTGGGGAGGAGGGTTCTTC	CATSRDLWGGGFF
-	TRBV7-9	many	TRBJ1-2	TGTGCCAGCAGCTTAGCCGGATTCGACTATGGCTACACCTTC	CASSLAGFDYGYTF
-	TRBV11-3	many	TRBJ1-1	TGTGCCAGCAGCTTAGGGCAGGGTGGGTCGGCTGAAGCTTTCTTT	CASSLGQGGSAEAFF
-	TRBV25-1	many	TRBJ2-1	TGTGCCAGCTCCGAGTACAATGAGCAGTTCTTC	CASSEYNEQFF
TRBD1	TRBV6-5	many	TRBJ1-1	TGTGCCAGCAGTCCAGGACAGGGATTCGACACTGAAGCTTTCTTT	CASSPGQGFDTEAFF
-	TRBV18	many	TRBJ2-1	TGTGCCAGCTCACCACTTTCGGGAACGGGTAATGAGCAGTTCTTC	CASSPLSGTGNEQFF
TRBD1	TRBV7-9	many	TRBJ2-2	TGTGCCAGCAGCTTATACCTGGGTGACAGGGGAACCGGGGAGCTGTTTTTT	CASSLYLGDRGTGELFF
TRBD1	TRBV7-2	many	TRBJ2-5	TGTGCCAGCAGCTTTGGGACAGGGAATTGGGGGACCCAGTACTTC	CASSFGTGNWGTQYF
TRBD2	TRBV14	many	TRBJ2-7	TGTGCCAGCAGCCAAGGGGCTAGCGGGAGCCCCTACGAGCAGTACTTC	CASSQGASGSPYEQYF
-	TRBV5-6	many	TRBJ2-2	TGTGCCAGCAGCTGGAACCGGGACCCATCGAGGGACACCGGGGAGCTGTTTTTT	CASSWNRDPSRDTGELFF
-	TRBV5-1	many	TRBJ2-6	TGCGCCAGCAGCTTGGACGTTCAGGGGATCTCTGGGGCCAACGTCCTGACTTTC	CASSLDVQGISGANVLTF
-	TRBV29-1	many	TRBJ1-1	TGCAGCGTATACCTCGTAGGGGGCACTGAAGCTTTCTTT	CSVYLVGGTEAFF
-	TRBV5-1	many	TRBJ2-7	TGCGCCAGCAGGCTTGGGGTAGGGAGCTCCTACGAGCAGTACTTC	CASRLGVGSSYEQYF
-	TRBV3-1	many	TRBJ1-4	TGTGCCAGCAGCCCCGGGGGGGGCGCAACTAATGAAAAACTGTTTTTT	CASSPGGGATNEKLFF
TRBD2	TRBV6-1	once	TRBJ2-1	TGTGCCAGCAGTGAATCGGGCGGGGGTCCCTACAATGAGCAGTTCTTC	CASSESGGGPYNEQFF
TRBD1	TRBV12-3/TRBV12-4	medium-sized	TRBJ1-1	TGTGCCAGCAGTGGACAGGGGAACACTGAAGCTTTCTTT	CASSGQGNTEAFF
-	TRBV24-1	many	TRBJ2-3	TGTGCCACCGGGACATACACAGATACGCAGTATTTT	CATGTYTDTQYF
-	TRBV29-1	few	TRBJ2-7	TGCAGCGTTGCCGAACTAGTGGGGCACGAGCAGTACTTC	CSVAELVGHEQYF
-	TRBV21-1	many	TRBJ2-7	TGTGCCAGCAGCAAAGCGCGGACTAGCGGGTACGAGCAGTACTTC	CASSKARTSGYEQYF